This record looks at one T cell receptor beta chain sequence and its context. The clone's antigen remains unknown. Base qualities are not provided; no much larger clone lies one nucleotide away. The protocol used for the library was the immunoSEQ multiplex PCR assay. High-throughput sequencing of the T-cell receptor beta chain was performed on primary melanoma tumor tissue. In the original analysis: TCRB CDR3 sharing between samples and the distribution of insertions and deletions were included in the repertoire analyses. A gradient-boosted model ranked how well the T-cell fraction predicted outcome compared with histopathological variables. This immuneACCESS table, as held by TCRdb, lists in-frame sequences with V and J called but not all clones. Of the missing ones, under half trace to an unresolved V gene in checked studies; the others have no known cause. V and J calls and clone size are given by that table; D and trimming were obtained from the DNA. The sample has a few hundred clones on record, approximately 90% of them singletons. Around 12% of the sample is held by the ten biggest clonotypes.

Patients had primary melanoma that had been surgically resected and was considered potentially curable but at risk of metastatic recurrence. Counted from cysteine to phenylalanine, this CDR3 has 15 amino acids. Of all the DNA, just the CDR3 is kept, 45 bases in frame from base 1. Between the V and J ends, shortened by 2 bases and 6 bases respectively, the junction contains 13 bases. CDR1 MDHEN and CDR2 SYDVKM are derived from the germline V gene. The data were obtained in a study of primary melanoma T cells and metastatic recurrence (TCRdb year 2020). At the level of the whole study: A total of 150 to 250 primary melanomas made up the cohort, all of stage T2 to T4 and more than 1 mm thick. Whether T-cell fraction and T-cell repertoire clonality in primary melanoma tumors predicted patient outcome was tested in the study. The T-cell fraction measured by TCR beta sequencing was compared against progression-free survival as the clinical outcome. Histopathological grading of tumor-infiltrating lymphocytes served as the comparison point for the T-cell fraction derived from sequencing.

Here is what the overall study found, with its caveats: Progression-free survival was reportedly predicted by the tumor T-cell fraction independently of age, mitotic rate, ulceration and thickness. Adding T-cell fraction to tumor thickness reportedly improved progression-free survival prediction more than adding any other histopathological variable. An effective T-cell-mediated antitumor response in primary melanoma was presented by the authors only as a suggestion rather than as a demonstrated mechanism. A T-cell fraction greater than 20% appeared to be protective whatever the ulceration status, mitotic rate or nodal disease.

This sequence originates from a human donor with melanoma. The rearrangement combines TRBV28 with TRBJ2-2; the D gene is perhaps TRBD2, from 6 matching bases. Sequencing was performed on melanoma tumor tissue. The CDR3 loop reads CASSLPRDPAGELFF. The DNA reads as follows: TGTGCCAGCAGTTTACCGCGGGATCCAGCCGGGGAGCTGTTTTTT.